Given below is one T cell receptor (beta chain) in context. Its specificity is unknown. The data belong to a study of early T cells in non-severe SARS-CoV-2 infection. Study at large: Bulk RNA from unsorted whole blood was sequenced; chains were unpaired.

Study results and caveats: Sequences matched to VDJdb favored anti-spike CD8 responses, while private and CD4 specificities were missed.

V was clipped by 2 bases and J by 4 bases; unmatched bases: 7. The CDR3 has 15 residues. CDR1 MNHEY and CDR2 SVGEGT come from the germline V gene. Separate cDNA molecules each had unique molecular identifiers attached to them. TCRdb reprocessed the 5' RACE reads with MiXCR, giving one entry per CDR3 protein. The repertoire holds 75,000 to 90,000 distinct CDR3 sequences, with roughly 13% as singletons. The J gene is TRBJ1-2, the V gene TRBV6-2 or TRBV6-3; TRBD1 matches at 7 bases. Sequenced material: whole blood. This TCR came from an adult who was a healthcare worker with PCR-confirmed SARS-CoV-2 infection or an uninfected control (not recorded which). CDR3 region: CASSYPTGRIYGYTF. The CDR3 DNA reads as TGTGCCAGCAGTTACCCGACAGGGAGGATCTATGGCTACACCTTC.